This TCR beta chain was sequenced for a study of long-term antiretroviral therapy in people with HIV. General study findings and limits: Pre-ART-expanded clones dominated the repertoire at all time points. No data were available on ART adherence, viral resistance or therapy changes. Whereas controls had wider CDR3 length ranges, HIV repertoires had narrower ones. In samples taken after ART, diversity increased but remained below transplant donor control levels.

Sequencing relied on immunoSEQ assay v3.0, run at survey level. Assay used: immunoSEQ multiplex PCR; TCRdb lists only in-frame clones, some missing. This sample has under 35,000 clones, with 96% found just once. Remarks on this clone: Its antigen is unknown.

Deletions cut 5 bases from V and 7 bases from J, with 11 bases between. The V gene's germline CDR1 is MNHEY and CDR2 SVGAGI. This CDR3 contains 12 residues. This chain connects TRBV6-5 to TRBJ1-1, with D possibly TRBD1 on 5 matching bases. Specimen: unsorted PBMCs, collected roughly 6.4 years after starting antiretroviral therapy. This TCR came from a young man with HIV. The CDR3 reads CASSIWDGEAFF. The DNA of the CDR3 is TGTGCCAGCAGTATATGGGACGGTGAAGCTTTCTTT.